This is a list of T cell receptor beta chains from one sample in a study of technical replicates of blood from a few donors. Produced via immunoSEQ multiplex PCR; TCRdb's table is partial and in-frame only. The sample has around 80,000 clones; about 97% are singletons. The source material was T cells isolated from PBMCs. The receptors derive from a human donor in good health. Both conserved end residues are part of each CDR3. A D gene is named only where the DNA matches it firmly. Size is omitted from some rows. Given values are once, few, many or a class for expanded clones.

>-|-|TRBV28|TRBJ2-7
TGTGCCAGCAGTTTAAGGTATACAGTAGGATCCTACGAGCAGTACTTC
CASSLRYTVGSYEQYF
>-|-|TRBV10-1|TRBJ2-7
TGCGCCAGCAATCTTGAGACAGCAGGAGAGCAGTACTTC
CASNLETAGEQYF
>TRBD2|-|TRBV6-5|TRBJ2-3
TGTGCCAGCCTAGCGGTTGATACGCAGTATTTT
CASLAVDTQYF
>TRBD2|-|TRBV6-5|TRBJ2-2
TGTGCCAGCAGGGCACCGGGACTAGCGATCGGGGAGCTGTTTTTT
CASRAPGLAIGELFF
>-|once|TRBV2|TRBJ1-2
TGTGCCAGCAGTGACACGGGAGCTAACTATGGCTACACCTTC
CASSDTGANYGYTF
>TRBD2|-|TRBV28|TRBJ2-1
TGTGCCAGCAGACCCCCTACCGGGAGAGCGGGGAATGAGCAGTTCTTC
CASRPPTGRAGNEQFF
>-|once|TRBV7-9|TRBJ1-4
TGTGCCAGCAGCTTAGGTCCGGTTCGAGCTAATGAAAAACTGTTTTTT
CASSLGPVRANEKLFF
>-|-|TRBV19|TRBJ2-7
TGTGCCAGTAGTATGCAGGGTGGCCCCTACGAGCAGTACTTC
CASSMQGGPYEQYF
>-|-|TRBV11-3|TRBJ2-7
TGTGCCAGCAGCTCATGGACAAGCCGAGACGACGAGCAGTACTTC
CASSSWTSRDDEQYF
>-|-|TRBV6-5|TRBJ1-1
TGTGCCAGCAGGCCCCGGGACTACGGGAACACTGAAGCTTTCTTT
CASRPRDYGNTEAFF
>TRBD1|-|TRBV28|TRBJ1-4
TGTGCCAGCAGTTCCTTGGGACAGGGAATTGTGAAACTGTTTTTT
CASSSLGQGIVKLFF
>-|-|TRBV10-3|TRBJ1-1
TGTGCCATCAGTGACATGTCCCTGAACACTGAAGCTTTCTTT
CAISDMSLNTEAFF
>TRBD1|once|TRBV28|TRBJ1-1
TGTGCCAGCAGCCGGGACAGGGAGAAGGACACTGAAGCTTTCTTT
CASSRDREKDTEAFF
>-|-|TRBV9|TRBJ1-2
TGTGCCAGCAGCGTATCCGAGACCGCAGGGAAAAACTATGGCTACACCTTC
CASSVSETAGKNYGYTF
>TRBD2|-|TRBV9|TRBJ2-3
TGTGCCAGCAGCGTAGAACTAGCGGGAGATGGTACGCAGTATTTT
CASSVELAGDGTQYF
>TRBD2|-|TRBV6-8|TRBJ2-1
TGTGCCAGCAGTCTTAGCGGGGCCTACAATGAGCAGTTCTTC
CASSLSGAYNEQFF
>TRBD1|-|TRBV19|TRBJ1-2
TGTGCCAGTACCACATACAAGGGACAGGGGGCATCGGGCTATGGCTACACCTTC
CASTTYKGQGASGYGYTF
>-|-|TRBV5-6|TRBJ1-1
TGTGCCAGCAGCCTTGGGACTAACACTGAAGCTTTCTTT
CASSLGTNTEAFF
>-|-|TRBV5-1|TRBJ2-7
TGCGCCAGCAGCTTGACCGGCTACGAGCAGTACTTC
CASSLTGYEQYF
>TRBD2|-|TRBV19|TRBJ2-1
TGTGCCAGTAGTATAGATCTGAGGTCACTAGCGGGATTCTACAATGAGCAGTTCTTC
CASSIDLRSLAGFYNEQFF
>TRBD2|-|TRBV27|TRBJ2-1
TGTGCCAGCAGTCGTGGGACTAGCGGGAGCCATGAGCAGTTCTTC
CASSRGTSGSHEQFF
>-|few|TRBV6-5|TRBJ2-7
TGTGCCAGCAGTCTCAGCGGGCGGCGCTACGAGCAGTACTTC
CASSLSGRRYEQYF
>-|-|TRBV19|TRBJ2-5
TGTGCCAGTAGTCAGGGTCACCAAGAGACCCAGTACTTC
CASSQGHQETQYF
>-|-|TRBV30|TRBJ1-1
TGTGCCTGGACGACTACAGGGTTTCTGCGAGCGAACACTGAAGCTTTCTTT
CAWTTTGFLRANTEAFF
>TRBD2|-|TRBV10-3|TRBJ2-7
TGTGCCACACTCACGGCTAGCGGGACTTACGAGCAGTACTTC
CATLTASGTYEQYF
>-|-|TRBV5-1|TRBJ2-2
TGCGCCAGCAGCCCAGTACTCGGGGTCGGAACCGGGGAGCTGTTTTTT
CASSPVLGVGTGELFF
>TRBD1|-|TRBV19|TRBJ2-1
TGTGCCAGTAGTAGGGACAGGGAAGGGAATGAGCAGTTCTTC
CASSRDREGNEQFF
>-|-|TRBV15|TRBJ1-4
TGTGCCACCAGCAGAGGGCAGGGCTATGAAAAACTGTTTTTT
CATSRGQGYEKLFF
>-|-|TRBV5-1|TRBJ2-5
TGCGCCAGCAGCTTGTGGAGTCTGCAGGAGACCCAGTACTTC
CASSLWSLQETQYF